This T cell receptor beta chain stems from a study of blood T cell repertoires in COVID-19. Study information: Acute and convalescent COVID-19 specimens originated in the United States, Italy and Spain. PBMCs, B-cell-depleted T cells, or T cells were the source of the cDNA or gDNA that made up the material.

This CDR3 contains 13 residues. Per the germline V gene, CDR1 is SGHAT and CDR2 is FQNNGV. With V trimmed by 7 bases and J by 5 bases, 6 bases remained unmatched. Original analysis: Reference gene primer amplification in the assay estimated nucleated cell counts. Produced via immunoSEQ multiplex PCR; TCRdb's table is partial and in-frame only. The V and J calls and the clone size are those of that table, but D and trimming were determined from the DNA. The sample has 15,000 to 20,000 clones, roughly nine tenths seen once; the top ten hold roughly 17%. The chain uses TRBV11-2 and TRBJ2-5, with 8 bases lining up with TRBD2. The sample comprised peripheral blood. This clonotype originated in a man aged 45-65 years with active COVID-19. The CDR3 sequence: CASTGTRWETQYF. The CDR3 DNA follows: TGTGCCAGCACGGGGACTAGGTGGGAGACCCAGTACTTC.